These 32 T cell receptor beta chains share one sample of origin, sequenced in a study of CXCR3-negative and CXCR3-positive naive CD8 T cells. Researchers prepared the TRB cDNA libraries using 5' RACE with UMI labels. TCRdb reanalyzed the 5' RACE reads, giving one entry per CDR3 protein sequence and no DNA. The table counts approximately 74,000 distinct CDR3 sequences; 1.6% lies in the top ten. Input material: naive CXCR3- CD8+ T cells from blood. The subset is: CD45RO-CCR7+CD27+CD95- naive CD8+ T cells lacking CXCR3 (TNR3-). The receptors were sampled from a human donor in good health. Some clones in this sample may be carry-over from other donors' samples.

This sequence joins TRBV4-1 and TRBJ2-7; TCRdb's D call, TRBD1, is unchecked because there is no DNA. CDR1 and CDR2 (germline): MGHRA, YSYEKL. There are 15 residues in the CDR3. CDR3 sequence: CASSPSGQGLDEQYF.

V gene TRBV4-1 combines with J gene TRBJ2-3; the TCRdb D gene call, TRBD2, has no DNA to confirm it. CDR1 is MGHRA and CDR2 is YSYEKL in the germline V gene. There are 15 residues in the CDR3. CDR3: CASTSGTSPVDTQYF.

This rearrangement joins TRBV7-7 to TRBJ1-1. Per the germline V gene, CDR1 is SSHAT and CDR2 is FNYEAQ (reference sequence). The CDR3 totals 12 residues. CDR3 region: CASSQARTEAFF.

V is TRBV7-3 and J is TRBJ2-1; the TCRdb call, TRBD2, lacks DNA for checking. In germline, CDR1 is SGHTA, CDR2 FQGTGA. The CDR3 spans 15 residues. The CDR3: CASSLEGTSGFEQFF.

The rearrangement links TRBV6-5 to TRBJ2-1; TCRdb outputs TRBD2, but without DNA this stays unchecked. There are 12 residues in the CDR3. Germline-derived CDR1 and CDR2 are MNHEY and SVGAGI. The CDR3 region is CASTSGHNEQFF.

The gene calls are TRBV7-6 and TRBJ1-1; TCRdb returns TRBD1, unconfirmable since there is no DNA. CDR1 and CDR2 (germline): SGHVS, FNYEAQ. This CDR3 contains 13 residues. The CDR3 is CASSFTGQSEAFF.

The CDR3 is CASVGAPQETQYF. This chain links TRBV7-9 with TRBJ2-5; as DNA is missing, the TRBD1 call by TCRdb cannot be tested. Per the germline V gene, CDR1 is SEHNR and CDR2 is FQNEAQ (reference sequence). The CDR3 is 13 amino acids.

The chain couples TRBV9 to TRBJ2-1. Per germline, CDR1 SGDLS and CDR2 YYNGEE. The CDR3 consists of 14 residues. CDR3 sequence reads: CASSVFDRDNEQFF.

V gene TRBV15 combines with J gene TRBJ2-1; TCRdb indicates TRBD1, and absent DNA this call remains unverified. Looked up from germline, CDR1 is LNHNV and CDR2 is YYDKDF (reference sequence). There are 15 residues in the CDR3. The CDR3 sequence is CATSTNRDTNNEQFF.

This chain links TRBV5-1 with TRBJ2-7. CDR1 SGHRS and CDR2 YFSETQ come from the germline V gene. The CDR3 totals 13 residues. The CDR3 protein is CASRTGSSYEQYF.

V is TRBV7-8 and J is TRBJ2-1. Germline CDR1 SGHVS, CDR2 FQNEAQ. The CDR3 runs to 15 residues. CDR3 in amino acids: CASRLQRGTYNEQFF.

The chain has TRBV20-1 and TRBJ2-7. This CDR3 spans 14 amino acids. CDR1 DFQATT and CDR2 SNEGSKA come from the germline V gene (reference sequence). CDR3: CSARDTVTVYEQYF.

This chain joins TRBV7-9 and TRBJ2-7; TCRdb's D call, TRBD1, is unchecked because there is no DNA. Per the germline V gene, CDR1 is SEHNR and CDR2 is FQNEAQ (reference sequence). The CDR3 consists of 13 residues. CDR3 amino acids: CASSQGTDYEQYF.

V and J are TRBV6-6 and TRBJ2-7; the TCRdb D gene call, TRBD1, has no DNA to confirm it. This CDR3 contains 11 residues. Germline V gives CDR1 MNHNY, CDR2 SVGAGI (reference sequence). The chain's CDR3 is CASYTGYEQYF.

The rearrangement links TRBV12-3 or TRBV12-4 to TRBJ1-2; TCRdb picks TRBD1, but there is no DNA to check that call. This CDR3 contains 15 residues. CDR3 protein: CASHLGDSSNYGYTF.

The gene calls are TRBV20-1 and TRBJ2-5; no DNA is available, so the TRBD1 call from TCRdb remains unchecked. This CDR3 is 14 amino acids long. Germline loops: CDR1 DFQATT, CDR2 SNEGSKA (reference sequence). The CDR3 loop is CSASLSGGKETQYF.

This chain connects TRBV14 to TRBJ2-7; TCRdb selects TRBD1, and the lack of DNA leaves this call unchecked. There are 18 residues in the CDR3. Germline V gene sequence: CDR1 SGHDN, CDR2 FVKESK. The CDR3 loop reads CASSQDQRAGPASYEQYF.

The chain is built from TRBV29-1 and TRBJ2-5; TCRdb returns TRBD1, unconfirmable since there is no DNA. The CDR3 is 13 amino acids. Germline V CDR1 and CDR2: SQVTM, ANQGSEA. CDR3 loop: CSVAFDRQETQYF.

J is TRBJ2-7 and V is TRBV29-1. This CDR3 is built from 13 residues. From germline, CDR1 is SQVTM and CDR2 ANQGSEA. The CDR3 loop reads CSVVYGQVYEQYF.

The V and J genes are TRBV21-1 and TRBJ2-1; TCRdb lists TRBD1, though no DNA is available to test this call. TRBV21-1 is an annotated pseudogene. This CDR3 has 18 residues. CDR3 in amino acids: CASSLIADREMGVSEQFF.

The rearrangement uses TRBV27 and TRBJ2-5; TCRdb outputs TRBD2, but without DNA this stays unchecked. The CDR3 has 18 amino acids. Germline V lookup: CDR1 MNHEY, CDR2 SMNVEV (reference sequence). CDR3 sequence: CASSRTDQAGVAGETQYF.

This chain joins TRBV28 and TRBJ1-5. The CDR3 runs 14 residues. Germline V gene lookup returns CDR1 MDHEN and CDR2 SYDVKM. The CDR3 sequence is CASSLLGGNQPQHF.

The chain is built from TRBV27 and TRBJ2-1; TCRdb reports TRBD2, a call that lacks DNA to check it against. This CDR3 has 14 amino acids. Germline V lookup: CDR1 MNHEY, CDR2 SMNVEV (reference sequence). CDR3 residues: CASRLAGGYNEQFF.

This rearrangement joins TRBV7-2 to TRBJ2-7; TCRdb names TRBD2, which stays unverified in the absence of DNA. The CDR3 is 13 amino acids. Germline CDR1 reads SGHTA; CDR2 reads FQGNSA. The CDR3 sequence: CASTYRTGGEQYF.

The chain is built from TRBV25-1 and TRBJ1-5; TCRdb outputs TRBD1, but without DNA this stays unchecked. Germline CDR1 MGHDK, CDR2 SYGVNS. The CDR3 covers 12 residues. The CDR3 loop reads CASGTGGGPQHF.

The V and J genes are TRBV21-1 and TRBJ1-6. TRBV21-1 is a documented pseudogene. There are 15 residues in the CDR3. CDR3 amino acids: CASSKKADHNSPLHF.

This chain uses TRBV29-1 with TRBJ2-7. Germline V lookup: CDR1 SQVTM, CDR2 ANQGSEA. The CDR3 totals 15 residues. The CDR3 here is CSANGVGGRAYEQYF.

The V and J genes are TRBV20-1 and TRBJ2-7; there is no DNA to check the TCRdb D call of TRBD1. CDR3 length: 14 residues. Germline V gene lookup returns CDR1 DFQATT and CDR2 SNEGSKA (reference sequence). CDR3 sequence: CSARSDRGAYEQYF.

The V call is TRBV5-1, the J call TRBJ1-1. CDR3 size: 14 residues. Germline V CDR1 and CDR2: SGHRS, YFSETQ. The CDR3 sequence is CASSLSGTEGEAFF.

V usage is TRBV29-1 and J usage is TRBJ2-7; the D call of TRBD1 rests on TCRdb alone, since no DNA is present to check it. Germline V CDR1 and CDR2: SQVTM, ANQGSEA. There are 13 residues in the CDR3. CDR3 amino acids: CSVVDRSTYEQYF.

The chain employs TRBV27 and TRBJ2-5. The CDR3 extends over 14 amino acids. The germline V gene has CDR1 MNHEY and CDR2 SMNVEV (reference sequence). Here the CDR3 reads CASSFRETQETQYF.

V usage is TRBV28 and J usage is TRBJ2-3. CDR1 and CDR2 from the germline V gene are MDHEN and SYDVKM. CDR3 size: 13 residues. CDR3: CASSFFRTDTQYF.